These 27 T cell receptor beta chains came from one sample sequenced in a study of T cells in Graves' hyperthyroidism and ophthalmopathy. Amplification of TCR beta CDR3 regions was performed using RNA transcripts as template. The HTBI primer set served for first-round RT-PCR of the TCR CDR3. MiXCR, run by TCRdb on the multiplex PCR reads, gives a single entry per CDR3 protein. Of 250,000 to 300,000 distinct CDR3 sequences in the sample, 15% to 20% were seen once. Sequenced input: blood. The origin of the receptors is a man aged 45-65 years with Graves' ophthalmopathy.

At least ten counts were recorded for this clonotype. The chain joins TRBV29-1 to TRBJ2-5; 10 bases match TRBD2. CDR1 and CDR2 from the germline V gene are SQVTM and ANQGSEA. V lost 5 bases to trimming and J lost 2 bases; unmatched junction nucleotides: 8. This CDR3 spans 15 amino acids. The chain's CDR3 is CSVYWTSGQQETQYF. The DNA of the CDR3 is TGCAGCGTTTACTGGACTAGCGGACAGCAAGAGACCCAGTACTTC.

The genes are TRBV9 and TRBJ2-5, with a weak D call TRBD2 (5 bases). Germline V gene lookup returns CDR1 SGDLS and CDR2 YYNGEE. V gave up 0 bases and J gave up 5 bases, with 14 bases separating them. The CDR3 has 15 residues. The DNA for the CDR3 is TGTGCCAGCAGCGTAGAATCCGGGATCGGGGAGACCCAGTACTTC. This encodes CASSVESGIGETQYF.

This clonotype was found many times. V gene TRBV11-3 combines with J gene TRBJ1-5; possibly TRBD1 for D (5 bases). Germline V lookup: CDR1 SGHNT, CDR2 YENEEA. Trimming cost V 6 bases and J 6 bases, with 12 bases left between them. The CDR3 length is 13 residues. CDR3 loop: CASSSVGGQPQHF. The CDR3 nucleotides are TGTGCCAGCAGTTCGGTGGGGGGTCAGCCCCAGCATTTT.

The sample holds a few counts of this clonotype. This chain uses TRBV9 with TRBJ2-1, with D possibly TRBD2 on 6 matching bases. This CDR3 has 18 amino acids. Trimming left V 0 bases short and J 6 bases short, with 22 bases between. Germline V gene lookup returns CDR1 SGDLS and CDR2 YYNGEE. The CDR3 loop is CASSVAYFREIKGNEQFF. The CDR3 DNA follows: TGTGCCAGCAGCGTAGCCTATTTCCGGGAGATAAAAGGCAATGAGCAGTTCTTC.

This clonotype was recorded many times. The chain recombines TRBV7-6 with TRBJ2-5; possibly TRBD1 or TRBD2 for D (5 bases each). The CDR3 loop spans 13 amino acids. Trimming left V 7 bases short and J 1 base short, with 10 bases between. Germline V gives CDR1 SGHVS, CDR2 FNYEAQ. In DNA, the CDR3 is TGTGCCAGCATGAAGAGGGGCCAAGAGACCCAGTACTTC. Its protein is CASMKRGQETQYF.

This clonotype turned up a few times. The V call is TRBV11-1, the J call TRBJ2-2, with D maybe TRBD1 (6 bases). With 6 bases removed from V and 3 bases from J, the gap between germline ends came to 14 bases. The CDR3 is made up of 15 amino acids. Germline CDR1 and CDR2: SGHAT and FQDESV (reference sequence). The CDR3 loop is CASRFGGSDTGELFF. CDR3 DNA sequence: TGTGCCAGCAGGTTTGGGGGCAGCGACACCGGGGAGCTGTTTTTT.

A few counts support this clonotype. The chain's CDR3 is CASSFLGGTQETQYF. CDR3 nucleotides: TGTGCCAGCAGCTTTCTTGGCGGGACCCAAGAGACCCAGTACTTC. This chain connects TRBV7-3 to TRBJ2-5, with D maybe TRBD2 (6 bases). Trimming left V 3 bases short and J 1 base short, with 12 bases between. The CDR3 is 15 amino acids. Germline V gene data show CDR1 as SGHTA and CDR2 as FQGTGA.

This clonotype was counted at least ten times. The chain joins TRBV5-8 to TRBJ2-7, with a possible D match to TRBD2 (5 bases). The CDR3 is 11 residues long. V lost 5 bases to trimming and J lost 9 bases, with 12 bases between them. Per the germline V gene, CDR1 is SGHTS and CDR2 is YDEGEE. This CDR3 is CASRSGSVQYF. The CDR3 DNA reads TGTGCCAGCAGGTCGGGATCTGTGCAGTACTTC.

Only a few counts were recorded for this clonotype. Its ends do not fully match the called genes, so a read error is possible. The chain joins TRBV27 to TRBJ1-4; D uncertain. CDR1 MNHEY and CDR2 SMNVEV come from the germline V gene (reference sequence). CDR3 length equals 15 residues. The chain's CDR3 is CAGSLKALRDEKLFF. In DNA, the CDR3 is TGTGCCGGCAGTTTAAAGGCCCTGAGAGATGAAAAACTGTTTTTT. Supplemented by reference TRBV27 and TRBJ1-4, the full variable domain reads EAQVTQNPRYLITVTGKKLTVTCSQNMNHEYMSWYRQDPGLGLRQIYYSMNVEVTDKGDVPEGYKVSRKEKRNFPLILESPSPNQTSLYFCAGSLKALRDEKLFFGSGTQLSVL.

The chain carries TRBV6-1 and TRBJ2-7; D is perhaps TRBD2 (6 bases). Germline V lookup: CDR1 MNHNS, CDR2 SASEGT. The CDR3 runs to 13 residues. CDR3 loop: CAMKGTPTYEQYF. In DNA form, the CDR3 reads TGTGCTATGAAGGGGACTCCGACCTACGAGCAGTACTTC.

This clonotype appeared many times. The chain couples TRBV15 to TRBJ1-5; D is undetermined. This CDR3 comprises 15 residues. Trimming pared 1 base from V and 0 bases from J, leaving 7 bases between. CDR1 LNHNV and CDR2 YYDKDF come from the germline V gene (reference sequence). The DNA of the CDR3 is TGTGCCACCAGCAGAGGCGGGAATAGCAATCAGCCCCAGCATTTT. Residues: CATSRGGNSNQPQHF.

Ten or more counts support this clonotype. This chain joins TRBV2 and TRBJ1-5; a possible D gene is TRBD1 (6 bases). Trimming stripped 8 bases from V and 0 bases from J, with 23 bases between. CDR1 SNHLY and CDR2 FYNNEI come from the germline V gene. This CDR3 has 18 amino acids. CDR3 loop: CASQTDRYPSYSNQPQHF. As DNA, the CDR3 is TGTGCCAGCCAAACAGACAGGTACCCTTCATATAGCAATCAGCCCCAGCATTTT.

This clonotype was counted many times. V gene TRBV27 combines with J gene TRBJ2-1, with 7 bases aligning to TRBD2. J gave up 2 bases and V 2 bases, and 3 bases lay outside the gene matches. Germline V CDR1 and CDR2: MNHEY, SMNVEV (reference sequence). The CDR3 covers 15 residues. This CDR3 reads CASSLRSGTYNEQFF. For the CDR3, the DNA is TGTGCCAGCAGTTTACGCAGCGGGACCTACAATGAGCAGTTCTTC.

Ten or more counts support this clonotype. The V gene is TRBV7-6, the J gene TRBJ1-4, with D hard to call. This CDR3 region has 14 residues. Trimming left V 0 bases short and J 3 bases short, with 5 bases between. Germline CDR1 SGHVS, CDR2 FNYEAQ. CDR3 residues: CASSLAAANEKLFF. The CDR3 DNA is TGTGCCAGCAGCTTAGCGGCGGCTAATGAAAAACTGTTTTTT.

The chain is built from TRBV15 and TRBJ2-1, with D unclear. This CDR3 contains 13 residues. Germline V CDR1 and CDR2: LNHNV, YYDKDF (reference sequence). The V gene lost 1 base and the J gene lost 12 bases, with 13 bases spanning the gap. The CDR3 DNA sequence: TGTGCCACCAGCAGAGTACCTAGTCAGGCGCAGTTCTTC. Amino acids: CATSRVPSQAQFF.

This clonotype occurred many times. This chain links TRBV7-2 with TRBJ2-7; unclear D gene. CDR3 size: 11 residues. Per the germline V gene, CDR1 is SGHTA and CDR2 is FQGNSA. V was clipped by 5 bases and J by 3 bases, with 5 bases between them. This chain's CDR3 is CASSPDYEQYF. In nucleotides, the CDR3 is TGTGCCAGCAGCCCAGACTACGAGCAGTACTTC.

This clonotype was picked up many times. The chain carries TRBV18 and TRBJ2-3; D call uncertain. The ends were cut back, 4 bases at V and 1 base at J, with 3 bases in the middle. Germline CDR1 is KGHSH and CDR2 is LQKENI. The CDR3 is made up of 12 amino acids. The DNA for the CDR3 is TGTGCCAGCTCACAACGCACAGATACGCAGTATTTT. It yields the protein CASSQRTDTQYF.

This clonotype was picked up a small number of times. The CDR3 protein is CASGERARITDTQYF. For the CDR3, the DNA is TGTGCCAGTGGAGAGCGGGCCCGAATCACAGATACGCAGTATTTT. This chain joins TRBV19 and TRBJ2-3; D may be TRBD2 (6 bases). V was clipped by 8 bases and J by 2 bases, with 17 bases between them. The CDR3 totals 15 residues. CDR1 LNHDA and CDR2 SQIVND come from the germline V gene (reference sequence).

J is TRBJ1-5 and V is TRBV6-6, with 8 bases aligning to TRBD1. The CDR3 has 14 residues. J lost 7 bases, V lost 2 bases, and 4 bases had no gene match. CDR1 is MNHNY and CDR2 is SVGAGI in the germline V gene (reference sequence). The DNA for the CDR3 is TGTGCCAGCAGTTACGGACAGGGTAACCAGCCCCAGCATTTT. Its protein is CASSYGQGNQPQHF.

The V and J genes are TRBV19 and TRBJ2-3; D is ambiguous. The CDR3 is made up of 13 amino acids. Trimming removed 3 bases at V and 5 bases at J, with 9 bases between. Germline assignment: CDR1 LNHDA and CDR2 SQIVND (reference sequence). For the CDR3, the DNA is TGTGCCAGTAGTATCGATCGGGTAGATACGCAGTATTTT. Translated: CASSIDRVDTQYF.

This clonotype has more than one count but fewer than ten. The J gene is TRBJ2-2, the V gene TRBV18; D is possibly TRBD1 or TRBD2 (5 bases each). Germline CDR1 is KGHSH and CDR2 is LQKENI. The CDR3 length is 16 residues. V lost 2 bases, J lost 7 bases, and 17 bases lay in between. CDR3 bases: TGTGCCAGCTCACCATTATCCGGGACCGTCGGCGGGGAGCTGTTTTTT. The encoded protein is CASSPLSGTVGGELFF. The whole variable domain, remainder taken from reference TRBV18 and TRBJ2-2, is NAGVMQNPRHLVRRRGQEARLRCSPMKGHSHVYWYRQLPEEGLKFMVYLQKENIIDESGMPKERFSAEFPKEGPSILRIQQVVRGDSAAYFCASSPLSGTVGGELFFGEGSRLTVL.

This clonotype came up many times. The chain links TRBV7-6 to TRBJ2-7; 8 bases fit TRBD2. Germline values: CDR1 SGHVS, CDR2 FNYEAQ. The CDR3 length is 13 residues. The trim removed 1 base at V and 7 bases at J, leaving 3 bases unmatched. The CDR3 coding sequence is TGTGCCAGCAGCTTAGACATAGCGGGAGAGCAGTACTTC. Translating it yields CASSLDIAGEQYF. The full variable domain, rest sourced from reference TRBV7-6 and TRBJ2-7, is GAGVSQSPRYKVTKRGQDVALRCDPISGHVSLYWYRQALGQGPEFLTYFNYEAQQDKSGLPNDRFSAERPEGSISTLTIQRTEQRDSAMYRCASSLDIAGEQYFGPGTRLTVT.

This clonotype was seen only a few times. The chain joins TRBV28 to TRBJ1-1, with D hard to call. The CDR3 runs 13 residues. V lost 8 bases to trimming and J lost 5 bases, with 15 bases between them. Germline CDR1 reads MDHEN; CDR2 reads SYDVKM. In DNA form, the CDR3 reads TGTGCCAGCGGTTCCCACGATATGACTGAAGCTTTCTTT. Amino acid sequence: CASGSHDMTEAFF.

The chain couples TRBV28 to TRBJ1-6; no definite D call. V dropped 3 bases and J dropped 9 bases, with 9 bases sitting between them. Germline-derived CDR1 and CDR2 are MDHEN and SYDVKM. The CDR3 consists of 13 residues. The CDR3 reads CASSFGSGSPLHF. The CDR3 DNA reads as TGTGCCAGCAGTTTTGGGTCGGGTTCACCCCTCCACTTT.

In DNA form, the CDR3 reads TGTGCCAGCAGTGACAGGGGGAGTAACACAGATACGCAGTATTTT. Translation gives CASSDRGSNTDTQYF. The chain carries TRBV27 and TRBJ2-3, with 9 positions matching TRBD1. The CDR3 contains 15 residues. J lost 2 bases, V lost 5 bases, and 5 bases had no gene match. Germline loops: CDR1 MNHEY, CDR2 SMNVEV (reference sequence).

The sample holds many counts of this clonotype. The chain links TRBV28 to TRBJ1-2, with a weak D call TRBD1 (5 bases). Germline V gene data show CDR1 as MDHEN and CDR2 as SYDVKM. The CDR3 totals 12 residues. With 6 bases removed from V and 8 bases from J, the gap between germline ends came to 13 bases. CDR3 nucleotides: TGTGCCAGCAGGGACGGCGGGGGAGGCTACACCTTC. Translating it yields CASRDGGGGYTF.

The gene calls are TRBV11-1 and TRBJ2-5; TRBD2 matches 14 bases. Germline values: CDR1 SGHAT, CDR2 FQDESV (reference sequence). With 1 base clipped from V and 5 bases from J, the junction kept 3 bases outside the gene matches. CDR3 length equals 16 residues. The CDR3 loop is CASSLERTSGRETQYF. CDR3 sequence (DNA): TGTGCCAGCAGCTTAGAGAGGACTAGCGGGAGGGAGACCCAGTACTTC.